Many counts were recorded for the clone carrying this TCR beta chain. Its antigen is currently unknown. The source of the sample is a study of T cell repertoires in cytomegalovirus infection. At the level of the study: Indications of both CMV infection and matching HLA type were provided by public TCR beta signatures. Study outcomes and limitations: Clonotypes of TCR beta that were HLA-C-restricted and CMV-specific dominated the ex vivo response. There were carriers of CMV plus the relevant HLA, and cumulative public TCR beta family frequency identified them.

TCRdb reprocessed the reads with MiXCR, giving one entry per CDR3 protein. The table records fewer than 350,000 distinct CDR3 sequences, over 7.5% of them present only once. Germline CDR1 reads LNHNV; CDR2 reads YYDKDF (reference sequence). The CDR3 length is 15 residues. V lost 3 bases and J lost 4, with 14 bases in between. Sequenced input: PBMCs. The chain combines TRBV15 with TRBJ2-3, with D perhaps matching TRBD1 (6 bases). This sequence was found in a human donor in good health (CMV status not recorded). Some clones in this sample may be carry-over from other donors' samples. CDR3 sequence reads: CATSSPGDPPDTQYF. The CDR3, as DNA: TGTGCCACCAGCAGCCCAGGGGACCCGCCAGATACGCAGTATTTT.